This T cell receptor beta chain was recovered during a study of shared clonotypes between healthy human individuals. Study background: Aged 18 to 49, the donors were a couple of women and a few men.

Worth noting for this clone: Its antigen remains unknown.

The V and J ends lost 5 bases and 6 bases respectively, with 14 bases between them. This CDR3 is 13 amino acids long. The germline CDR1 and CDR2 sequences are MDHEN and SYDVKM. Study observations and caveats: The study's rarefaction showed incomplete sorted-subset sequencing despite large depth.

Measured with immunoSEQ multiplex PCR; TCRdb has only the in-frame clones, and not every one. The sample carries fewer than 200,000 clones, over 85% recorded once. This sequence originates from a woman aged 30 to 39 in good health. This chain uses TRBV28 with TRBJ2-7; possibly TRBD1 for D (5 bases). Sequencing used naive CD4+ T cells sorted from blood. The subset was: CD45RA+ positively selected. The CDR3 sequence is CASSQGRDFEQYF. CDR3 in DNA: TGTGCCAGCAGTCAGGGAAGGGATTTCGAGCAGTACTTC.